A selection of T cell receptor beta chains follows, all from one sample in a study of early T cells in non-severe SARS-CoV-2 infection. TCRdb analysed the 5' RACE reads with MiXCR anew, one entry per CDR3 protein. The sample holds under 65,000 distinct CDR3 sequences; 12% are singletons and the top ten take approximately 8.5%. The specimen was whole blood. Receptor source: an adult who was a healthcare worker with PCR-confirmed SARS-CoV-2 infection or an uninfected control (not recorded which). Each CDR3 is given with its conserved first and last residue. The D gene is left open where the match is weak. The size entry is marked missing in some rows and otherwise reads once, few, many or a size class.

D gene,J gene,clone size,CDR3 length,V gene,CDR3 protein,CDR3 DNA
.,TRBJ2-5,.,15,TRBV5-8,CASSFADSTGETQYF,TGTGCCAGCAGCTTCGCGGACAGCACGGGGGAGACCCAGTACTTC
TRBD2,TRBJ2-1,.,13,TRBV6-5,CASRPGRGAEQFF,TGTGCCAGCAGGCCCGGGAGGGGCGCTGAGCAGTTCTTC
.,TRBJ1-1,few,13,TRBV5-1,CASSLAAPLEAFF,TGCGCCAGCAGCTTGGCAGCACCCCTTGAAGCTTTCTTT
.,TRBJ2-5,.,15,TRBV5-1,CASSLEGHSRETQYF,TGCGCCAGCAGCTTGGAGGGACACTCGCGAGAGACCCAGTACTTC
.,TRBJ1-5,many,14,TRBV20-1,CSASKGDSNQPQHF,TGCAGTGCTAGTAAAGGGGACAGCAATCAGCCCCAGCATTTT
TRBD2,TRBJ2-1,many,14,TRBV12-3/TRBV12-4,CASSLTSGRNEQFF,TGTGCCAGCAGTTTGACTAGCGGGAGAAATGAGCAGTTCTTC
.,TRBJ2-7,.,14,TRBV18,CASSPSRGTYEQYF,TGTGCCAGCTCACCATCTCGGGGAACCTACGAGCAGTACTTC
.,TRBJ2-7,once,11,TRBV25-1,CASSVSYEQYF,TGTGCCAGCAGCGTCTCCTACGAGCAGTACTTC
.,TRBJ1-2,.,13,TRBV25-1,CASSERGSYGYTF,TGTGCCAGCAGTGAGAGGGGTAGCTATGGCTACACCTTC
.,TRBJ2-1,many,12,TRBV25-1,CASSEGRNEQFF,TGTGCCAGCAGTGAAGGGAGGAATGAGCAGTTCTTC
.,TRBJ2-3,few,15,TRBV4-3,CASSPKAGLTDTQYF,TGCGCCAGCAGCCCAAAAGCGGGCCTCACAGATACGCAGTATTTT
TRBD2,TRBJ2-7,many,14,TRBV11-2,CASSLGVTSDEQYF,TGTGCCAGCAGCTTAGGAGTGACTAGCGACGAGCAGTACTTC
.,TRBJ1-6,.,15,TRBV6-5,CASRSGTGENSPLHF,TGTGCCAGCAGATCCGGGACGGGAGAGAATTCACCCCTCCACTTT
.,TRBJ1-1,few,16,TRBV11-2,CASSSIAAFMNTEAFF,TGTGCCAGCAGCTCTATCGCAGCATTTATGAACACTGAAGCTTTCTTT
.,TRBJ2-3,few,12,TRBV18,CASSPVADTQYF,TGTGCCAGCTCACCAGTAGCCGATACGCAGTATTTT
.,TRBJ2-5,few,15,TRBV24-1,CATSDLQEGKETQYF,TGTGCCACCAGTGATTTGCAGGAGGGCAAAGAGACCCAGTACTTC
TRBD1,TRBJ2-5,many,13,TRBV7-6,CASSRRGPKTQYF,TGTGCCAGCAGTCGCAGGGGGCCGAAGACCCAGTACTTC
TRBD2,TRBJ2-3,.,14,TRBV6-2/TRBV6-3,CASGTGTSTDTQYF,TGTGCCAGCGGGACCGGGACTAGCACGGATACGCAGTATTTT
.,TRBJ2-3,many,16,TRBV14,CASSQEWGRDTDTQYF,TGTGCCAGCAGCCAAGAATGGGGACGCGATACAGATACGCAGTATTTT
.,TRBJ2-3,many,12,TRBV9,CASRGSTDTQYF,TGTGCCAGCAGAGGCAGCACAGATACGCAGTATTTT
.,TRBJ2-5,.,11,TRBV12-3/TRBV12-4,CASSTRQTQYF,TGTGCCAGCAGCACTAGGCAGACCCAGTACTTC
TRBD2,TRBJ2-7,.,17,TRBV3-1,CASSQGIPVAGVYEQYF,TGTGCCAGCAGCCAAGGGATCCCTGTAGCGGGAGTCTACGAGCAGTACTTC
.,TRBJ2-5,.,16,TRBV11-2,CASSRRGPPTGETQYF,TGTGCCAGCAGCCGCCGGGGACCCCCGACCGGAGAGACCCAGTACTTC
TRBD2,TRBJ2-1,.,18,TRBV7-3,CASRSLPVSGGSGNEQFF,TGTGCCAGCAGATCCCTGCCGGTTAGCGGGGGATCTGGCAATGAGCAGTTCTTC
.,TRBJ1-5,many,17,TRBV4-1,CASSQDRSGVHNQPQHF,TGCGCCAGCAGCCAAGATCGGTCAGGGGTACACAATCAGCCCCAGCATTTT
.,TRBJ2-7,many,15,TRBV7-9,CASSLNPGIRYEQYF,TGTGCCAGCAGCTTAAACCCGGGGATTCGCTACGAGCAGTACTTC
TRBD1,TRBJ1-1,many,16,TRBV12-3/TRBV12-4,CASSLSGQGTDTEAFF,TGTGCCAGCAGTTTATCGGGACAGGGTACGGACACTGAAGCTTTCTTT